These 10 T cell receptor beta chains were all obtained from the same sample, sequenced in a study of cytomegalovirus exposure and HLA in healthy donors. In the PCR, 60 Vbeta and 13 Jbeta primers were used. Only in-frame clones appear in the TCRdb table, and some are missing; sequencing was by immunoSEQ multiplex PCR. The table lists some 90,000 clones, about two thirds of them singletons. The specimen sequenced was PBMCs. The origin of the receptors is a man over 45 in good health and CMV-seronegative.

The V call is TRBV28, the J call TRBJ2-1; D is unclear. In germline, CDR1 is MDHEN, CDR2 SYDVKM. The CDR3 is 15 amino acids. V lost 3 bases, J lost 4 bases, and 13 bases lay in between. The CDR3 nucleotides are TGTGCCAGCAGTTTTACAGACCCCCTTTACAATGAGCAGTTCTTC. Encoded protein: CASSFTDPLYNEQFF.

The chain couples TRBV28 to TRBJ2-7; tentative D call: TRBD2 (6 bases). Germline CDR1 reads MDHEN; CDR2 reads SYDVKM. The CDR3 has 14 amino acids. V lost 4 bases and J 7 bases, leaving 17 bases between the germline ends. For the CDR3, the DNA is TGTGCCAGCAGTTCACCAGGGAGGCTGGGGGAGCAGTACTTC. Residues: CASSSPGRLGEQYF.

About this clone itself: The junction does not match germline at one end; this may be a read error. This chain joins TRBV7-9 and TRBJ1-2, with 11 bases fitting TRBD1. CDR3 size: 15 residues. In germline, CDR1 is SEHNR, CDR2 FQNEAQ (reference sequence). CDR3 bases: TGTTCCAGCAGCTCGGACAGGGGGCGCGACTATGGCTACACCTTC. Amino acid sequence: CSSSSDRGRDYGYTF.

The chain links TRBV11-2 to TRBJ1-1; D remains ambiguous. The CDR3 contains 16 residues. The V end lost 5 bases, the J end lost 13 bases, and 29 bases lay between the germline ends. CDR1 is SGHAT and CDR2 is FQNNGV in the germline V gene. The CDR3 reads CASSQNRPRLPSLGFF. For the CDR3, the DNA is TGTGCCAGCAGCCAGAATCGGCCGAGGCTCCCTTCCCTAGGTTTCTTT. Full variable domain (rest looked up from reference TRBV11-2 and TRBJ1-1): EAGVAQSPRYKIIEKRQSVAFWCNPISGHATLYWYQQILGQGPKLLIQFQNNGVVDDSQLPKDRFSAERLKGVDSTLKIQPAKLEDSAVYLCASSQNRPRLPSLGFFGQGTRLTVV.

The rearrangement links TRBV7-2 to TRBJ1-2, with TRBD1 as a possible D gene (5 bases). CDR3 length: 16 residues. CDR1 and CDR2 (germline): SGHTA, FQGNSA. V was trimmed by 2 bases and J by 7 bases, leaving 20 bases between them. Written as DNA, the CDR3 is TGTGCCAGCAGCTTAAAAGGGGTCGTAGGCTTTAGTGGCTACACCTTC. The encoded protein is CASSLKGVVGFSGYTF.

V usage is TRBV10-3 and J usage is TRBJ2-7; TRBD1 aligns across 8 bases. CDR3 length: 13 amino acids. After removal of 4 bases from V and 7 bases from J, the junction contained 6 bases not matched to a gene. From germline, CDR1 is ENHRY and CDR2 SYGVKD. In DNA form, the CDR3 reads TGTGCCATCAGTGTGGACAGGGTATTGGAGCAGTACTTC. Its protein product is CAISVDRVLEQYF.

The CDR3, as DNA: TGTGCCAGCAGCTCAAACCAAGAGACCCAGTACTTC. As protein: CASSSNQETQYF. This rearrangement joins TRBV7-9 to TRBJ2-5; no clear D. The CDR3 totals 12 residues. V gave up 4 bases and J gave up 0 bases, with 3 bases separating them. Germline-derived CDR1 and CDR2 are SEHNR and FQNEAQ (reference sequence).

This chain links TRBV6-6 with TRBJ1-5; no clear D gene. The CDR3 contains 14 residues. Germline V gives CDR1 MNHNY, CDR2 SVGAGI (reference sequence). The V end lost 6 bases, the J end lost 0 bases, and 9 bases lay between the germline ends. The CDR3: CASRELNSNQPQHF. The CDR3, as DNA: TGTGCCAGCAGAGAACTCAATAGCAATCAGCCCCAGCATTTT.

This clone was seen more than once but under ten times. The J gene is TRBJ2-7, the V gene TRBV6-6; no definite D call. Germline V CDR1 and CDR2: MNHNY, SVGAGI (reference sequence). Between the trimmed V and J ends, which lost 0 bases and 4 bases, there was a span of 7 bases. CDR3 length equals 13 residues. The CDR3 nucleotides are TGTGCCAGCAGTTACTCGACAATATACGAGCAGTACTTC. Its protein is CASSYSTIYEQYF.

This clone has only one observation. This sequence joins TRBV27 and TRBJ1-2; 7 nucleotides agree with TRBD1. This CDR3 is built from 18 residues. With V trimmed by 2 bases and J by 4 bases, 16 bases remained unmatched. Germline CDR1 MNHEY, CDR2 SMNVEV (reference sequence). The CDR3 coding sequence is TGTGCCAGCAGTTTAAGATTGAGACAGGGCAATCCAAGCTATGGCTACACCTTC. Amino acid sequence: CASSLRLRQGNPSYGYTF.